The 21 T cell receptor beta chains presented below share a single source sample, sequenced in a study of blood T cell repertoires in COVID-19. TCRdb keeps only in-frame clones here, not all; method: immunoSEQ multiplex PCR. The data contain 20,000 to 30,000 clones, under 90% of them singletons. The sequenced sample was peripheral blood. These receptors were collected from a woman aged 80 or older with acute or convalescent COVID-19.

This sequence joins TRBV5-6 and TRBJ2-1, with 8 bases lining up with TRBD2. Germline V gene data show CDR1 as SGHDT and CDR2 as YYEEEE. Unmatched junction bases numbered 14, after V lost 5 bases and J lost 7 bases. The CDR3 length is 16 residues. CDR3 nucleotide sequence: TGTGCCAGCAGTATTAAAATAGCGGGACGTAGTAATGAGCAGTTCTTC. It specifies CASSIKIAGRSNEQFF.

This clone showed up just once. This chain links TRBV9 with TRBJ1-1; D is unresolved. The germline CDR1 and CDR2 sequences are SGDLS and YYNGEE. The V end was cut by 4 bases, the J end by 3 bases, with 10 bases between. There are 13 residues in the CDR3. This CDR3 is CASSPVPYTEAFF. CDR3 nucleotides: TGTGCCAGCAGCCCGGTCCCTTACACTGAAGCTTTCTTT.

CDR3 sequence reads: CASGLTTGPQHF. CDR3 nucleotides: TGTGCTAGTGGTCTTACAACGGGGCCCCAGCATTTT. This chain connects TRBV12-5 to TRBJ1-5; D ambiguous. Germline V lookup: CDR1 LGHNT, CDR2 FRNRAP. V was cut by 5 bases and J by 9 bases, with 11 bases left in between. This CDR3 is 12 amino acids long.

This chain links TRBV21-1 with TRBJ1-2; the table's D gene call, TRBD1, was not cross checked with the DNA. TRBV21-1 is a listed pseudogene. This CDR3 region has 12 residues. As DNA, the CDR3 is TGTGCCAGCAGAGACACCCTAAGAAGACCCACCTTC. This translates into CASRDTLRRPTF.

The chain uses TRBV5-6 and TRBJ1-5; D gene ambiguous. This CDR3 is 12 amino acids long. Germline V gives CDR1 SGHDT, CDR2 YYEEEE. The ends were cut back, 1 base at V and 5 bases at J, with 4 bases in the middle. The CDR3 coding sequence is TGTGCCAGCAGCTTGCTCCATCAGCCCCAGCATTTT. Translated: CASSLLHQPQHF.

This clone was observed a few times. In DNA, the CDR3 is TGTGCCACCTATCTCCTCTCTGGAAACACCATATATTTT. Translated: CATYLLSGNTIYF. The rearrangement uses TRBV6-5 and TRBJ1-3, with D hard to call. This CDR3 contains 13 residues. V was clipped by 10 bases and J by 0 bases, with 10 bases between them. Per the germline V gene, CDR1 is MNHEY and CDR2 is SVGAGI.

The chain has TRBV3-1 (or the pseudogene TRBV3-2) and TRBJ1-4, with a weak D call TRBD1 (6 bases). V shed 4 bases and J shed 7 bases, with 10 bases lying between them. The CDR3 has 13 residues. Germline CDR1 is LGHDT and CDR2 is YNNKEL (reference sequence). CDR3 DNA: TGTGCCAGCAGCCCAGGGGACGTTGAAAAACTGTTTTTT. Protein product: CASSPGDVEKLFF.

By its share, this clone is medium-sized (0.01 to 0.1%). The chain recombines TRBV9 with TRBJ1-5; TRBD1 might be the D (6 bases). V shed 0 bases and J shed 5 bases, with 12 bases lying between them. The germline V gene encodes CDR1 SGDLS and CDR2 YYNGEE. CDR3 length: 15 amino acids. The CDR3 coding sequence is TGTGCCAGCAGCGTAGACGGACAGAAACATCAGCCCCAGCATTTT. Protein product: CASSVDGQKHQPQHF.

This clone was picked up one time. The chain uses TRBV12-3 or TRBV12-4 and TRBJ2-5; D perhaps matches TRBD2 (6 bases). Trimming took off 1 base at V and 13 bases at J, with 16 bases between the two ends. The CDR3 covers 13 residues. The CDR3 reads CASSLGDSSRGYF. The CDR3 DNA reads as TGTGCCAGCAGTTTAGGGGACTCGTCCCGGGGGTACTTC.

Only one count was recorded for this clone. The chain recombines TRBV19 with TRBJ2-1; 7 nucleotides match TRBD2. Germline V gene data show CDR1 as LNHDA and CDR2 as SQIVND (reference sequence). This CDR3 contains 16 residues. V dropped 5 bases and J dropped 3; count of bases not matched to a gene: 10. The CDR3 DNA sequence: TGTGCCAGTAGTCGTCGGGCGGGAGAGGGCTACAATGAGCAGTTCTTC. It encodes CASSRRAGEGYNEQFF.

The chain employs TRBV12-5 and TRBJ1-1; the D gene is possibly TRBD1 (6 bases). CDR3 length: 15 amino acids. V dropped 3 bases and J dropped 4 bases, with 15 bases sitting between them. Looked up from germline, CDR1 is LGHNT and CDR2 is FRNRAP. CDR3 region: CASGFGYREGTEAFF. The CDR3 nucleotides are TGTGCTAGTGGTTTTGGCTACAGGGAGGGCACTGAAGCTTTCTTT.

The rearrangement uses TRBV18 and TRBJ2-1, with 11 bases lining up with TRBD2. The V and J ends lost 6 bases and 4 bases, in that order; junction bases with no gene match: 11. CDR1 is KGHSH and CDR2 is LQKENI in the germline V gene. The length of the CDR3 is 17 residues. The CDR3 bases are TGTGCCAGCTCCCTGACTAGCGGGATCTCCCATTACAATGAGCAGTTCTTC. Its translation is CASSLTSGISHYNEQFF.

V usage is TRBV5-4 and J usage is TRBJ2-3; the match to TRBD1 covers 7 bases. Trimming cost V 4 bases and J 0 bases; bases outside gene matches: 8. The CDR3 spans 16 residues. CDR1 is SGHNT, CDR2 YYREEE, per germline (reference sequence). For the CDR3, the DNA is TGTGCCAGCAGCCCGAGACCGGGACAGAGCACAGATACGCAGTATTTT. It yields the protein CASSPRPGQSTDTQYF.

The rearrangement uses TRBV27 and TRBJ2-7, with 15 bases fitting TRBD2. V trimming: 6 bases; J trimming: 5 bases; junction bases outside the gene matches: 11. The germline V gene has CDR1 MNHEY and CDR2 SMNVEV (reference sequence). This CDR3 spans 17 amino acids. The CDR3 nucleotides read TGTGCCAGCAGGTCGGGACTAGCGGGAGGAGGTCTCCACGAGCAGTACTTC. It is translated as CASRSGLAGGGLHEQYF.

The V and J genes are TRBV11-3 and TRBJ1-5; TRBD1 matches at 7 bases. This CDR3 is built from 16 residues. V dropped 4 bases and J dropped 4; count of bases not matched to a gene: 10. Germline values: CDR1 SGHNT, CDR2 YENEEA. DNA of the CDR3: TGTGCCAGCAGCTGGGTGGGGACAGAATTTAATCAGCCCCAGCATTTT. It specifies CASSWVGTEFNQPQHF.

This clone has just one count. The chain is built from TRBV7-9 and TRBJ1-6; D is uncertain. V was shortened by 5 bases and J by 2 bases, with 10 bases between the two germline ends. Germline V gene data show CDR1 as SEHNR and CDR2 as FQNEAQ (reference sequence). CDR3 length: 15 residues. The CDR3 sequence is CASSQSGAYNSPLHF. As DNA, the CDR3 is TGTGCCAGCAGCCAGTCCGGGGCCTATAATTCACCCCTCCACTTT.

The J gene is TRBJ2-7, the V gene TRBV11-2; D ambiguous. The length of the CDR3 is 15 residues. The V end was cut by 5 bases, the J end by 0 bases, with 14 bases between. From germline, CDR1 is SGHAT and CDR2 FQNNGV. CDR3 DNA: TGTGCCAGCAGCCTAGGTGGCTGGAGCTCCTACGAGCAGTACTTC. The encoded protein is CASSLGGWSSYEQYF.

The chain couples TRBV19 to TRBJ1-5; the D is unclear. This CDR3 has 12 residues. The germline CDR1 and CDR2 sequences are LNHDA and SQIVND (reference sequence). V lost 10 bases and J lost 5, with 12 bases in between. This CDR3 is CATRTEDQPQHF. CDR3 DNA: TGTGCCACACGGACGGAGGATCAGCCCCAGCATTTT.

The V gene is TRBV15, the J gene TRBJ2-7, with 7 bases identical to TRBD1. The germline CDR1 and CDR2 sequences are LNHNV and YYDKDF (reference sequence). There are 14 residues in the CDR3. The junction had 5 bases not matched to a gene; V was cut back by 2 bases and J by 4 bases. Here the CDR3 reads CATSRTSTGYEQYF. CDR3 DNA: TGTGCCACCAGCAGAACGTCGACAGGGTACGAGCAGTACTTC. The full variable domain, its missing parts supplied by reference TRBV15 and TRBJ2-7, is DAMVIQNPRYQVTQFGKPVTLSCSQTLNHNVMYWYQQKSSQAPKLLFHYYDKDFNNEADTPDNFQSRRPNTSFCFLDIRSPGLGDTAMYLCATSRTSTGYEQYFGPGTRLTVT.

This rearrangement joins TRBV11-2 to TRBJ1-2, with a tentative D call TRBD1 (6 bases). The V and J ends lost 1 base and 4 bases respectively, with 13 bases between them. This CDR3 is built from 15 residues. Germline V gene data show CDR1 as SGHAT and CDR2 as FQNNGV. CDR3 sequence (DNA): TGTGCCAGCAGCTTAGGACAGGTCTTGTCCTATGGCTACACCTTC. Translated, it gives CASSLGQVLSYGYTF.

This chain joins TRBV9 and TRBJ2-3; tentative D call: TRBD1 (5 bases). The CDR3 contains 14 residues. Per germline, CDR1 SGDLS and CDR2 YYNGEE. Trimming pared 5 bases from V and 3 bases from J, leaving 13 bases between. The CDR3 DNA is TGTGCCAGCAGAGGACGACAGACGACAGATACGCAGTATTTT. It specifies CASRGRQTTDTQYF. Supplemented by reference TRBV9 and TRBJ2-3, the full variable domain reads DSGVTQTPKHLITATGQRVTLRCSPRSGDLSVYWYQQSLDQGLQFLIQYYNGEERAKGNILERFSAQQFPDLHSELNLSSLELGDSALYFCASRGRQTTDTQYFGPGTRLTVL.